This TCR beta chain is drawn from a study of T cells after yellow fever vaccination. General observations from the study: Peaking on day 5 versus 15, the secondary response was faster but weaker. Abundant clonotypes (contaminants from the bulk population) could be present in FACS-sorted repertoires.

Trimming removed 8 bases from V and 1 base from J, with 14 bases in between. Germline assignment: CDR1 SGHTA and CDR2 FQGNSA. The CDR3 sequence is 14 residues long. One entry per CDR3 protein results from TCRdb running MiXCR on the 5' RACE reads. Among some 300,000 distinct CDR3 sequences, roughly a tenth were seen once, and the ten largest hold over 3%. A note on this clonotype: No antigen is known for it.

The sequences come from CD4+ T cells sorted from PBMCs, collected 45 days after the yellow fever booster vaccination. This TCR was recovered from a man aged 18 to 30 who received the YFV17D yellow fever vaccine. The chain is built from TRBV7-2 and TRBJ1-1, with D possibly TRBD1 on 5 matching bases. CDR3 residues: CASEAQGGNTEAFF. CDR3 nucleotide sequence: TGTGCCAGCGAAGCCCAGGGAGGGAACACTGAAGCTTTCTTT.